This T cell receptor beta chain stems from a study of OX40 agonist ivuxolimab in advanced cancers. The CDR3 contains 15 residues. Per the germline V gene, CDR1 is MNHEY and CDR2 is SVGAGI. Trimming removed 2 bases at V and 0 bases at J, with 5 bases between. Libraries were prepared by immunoSEQ multiplex PCR; TCRdb keeps only in-frame clonotypes and omits some of them. The sample shows approximately 84,000 clones, about 93% of them seen only once. This clonotype was obtained from an adult with an advanced solid tumor such as melanoma, head and neck, liver or kidney cancer. This sample comprised CD4+ or CD8+ T cells sorted from blood, obtained in a trial of the OX40 agonist ivuxolimab. This chain uses TRBV6-5 with TRBJ2-6, with D uncertain. The CDR3 nucleotides are TGTGCCAGCAGTTACCAGGTCTCTGGGGCCAACGTCCTGACTTTC. Residues: CASSYQVSGANVLTF.